Presented here are 27 T cell receptor beta chains from one specimen sequenced in a study of blood T cell repertoires in COVID-19. The protocol was immunoSEQ multiplex PCR, while the TCRdb copy is restricted to in-frame clones and leaves out a portion. The sample holds about 310,000 clones, roughly 90% seen once. Sequenced material: PBMCs or T cells enriched from blood (not recorded which). The receptors shown here come from a middle-aged woman who had recovered from COVID-19.

Here the CDR3 DNA reads TGTGCCAGCAGTTTGGGCGGGGGGCCGTCCTACGAGCAGTACTTC. Its translation is CASSLGGGPSYEQYF. This chain connects TRBV27 to TRBJ2-7; 8 bases are a match to TRBD2. The CDR3 covers 15 residues. V lost 3 bases and J lost 1; bases outside the gene matches: 5. Germline CDR1 reads MNHEY; CDR2 reads SMNVEV (reference sequence).

The chain couples TRBV7-8 to TRBJ1-1; D is perhaps TRBD1 (6 bases). The CDR3 is 14 residues long. Germline CDR1 is SGHVS and CDR2 is FQNEAQ. V was shortened by 5 bases and J by 0 bases, with 10 bases between the two germline ends. Here the CDR3 reads CASSLQGLNTEAFF. The CDR3 coding sequence is TGTGCCAGCAGCCTACAGGGTTTGAACACTGAAGCTTTCTTT.

The chain employs TRBV20-1 and TRBJ1-5, with TRBD1 matching over 8 bases. The V and J ends lost 3 bases and 7 bases, in that order; junction bases with no gene match: 8. Per the germline V gene, CDR1 is DFQATT and CDR2 is SNEGSKA (reference sequence). The length of the CDR3 is 14 residues. The CDR3 spells CSASSRGPFQPQHF. CDR3 DNA sequence: TGCAGTGCTAGTTCCAGGGGGCCGTTCCAGCCCCAGCATTTT.

The chain uses TRBV4-1 and TRBJ1-5; no clear D. This CDR3 comprises 15 residues. Deletions cut 1 base from V and 3 bases from J, with 10 bases between. Germline V lookup: CDR1 MGHRA, CDR2 YSYEKL. The CDR3 loop reads CASSQVGQDNQPQHF. As DNA, the CDR3 is TGCGCCAGCAGCCAAGTCGGCCAGGACAATCAGCCCCAGCATTTT.

The chain is built from TRBV12-5 and TRBJ2-5, with TRBD2 matching over 7 bases. With 6 bases clipped from V and 7 bases from J, the junction kept 14 bases outside the gene matches. Per the germline V gene, CDR1 is LGHNT and CDR2 is FRNRAP. This CDR3 contains 15 residues. CDR3 bases: TGTGCTAGTGGGAGGGAGGGCGGCGCCTTCGGGACCCAGTACTTC. It encodes CASGREGGAFGTQYF.

The chain combines TRBV7-6 with TRBJ2-2; 8 nucleotides align to TRBD1. The length of the CDR3 is 18 residues. Trimming took 0 bases from V and 6 from J; bases not matched to a gene: 12. Per the germline V gene, CDR1 is SGHVS and CDR2 is FNYEAQ. The CDR3 DNA reads TGTGCCAGCAGCTTAGCGGCCAGGACAGGGCTGTTTGCCGGGGAGCTGTTTTTT. Its protein product is CASSLAARTGLFAGELFF.

The CDR3 nucleotides read TGTGCCAGTAGTCTACAGGGTCATCAGCCCCAGCATTTT. It yields the protein CASSLQGHQPQHF. V is TRBV19 and J is TRBJ1-5; D is possibly TRBD1 (6 bases). Germline loops: CDR1 LNHDA, CDR2 SQIVND (reference sequence). Trimming shortened V by 5 bases and J by 5 bases, and 10 bases separated the two germline ends. CDR3 length equals 13 residues.

V is TRBV24-1 and J is TRBJ2-2; 8 nucleotides line up with TRBD2. Germline values: CDR1 KGHDR, CDR2 SFDVKD. Germline trimming cut 7 bases from V and 1 base from J; bases unmatched to any gene: 1. This CDR3 contains 14 residues. CDR3 sequence reads: CATSLAGNTGELFF. The CDR3 DNA reads as TGTGCCACCAGCCTAGCGGGGAACACCGGGGAGCTGTTTTTT.

This clone was seen once. The chain carries TRBV28 and TRBJ1-6; tentative D call: TRBD1 (5 bases). CDR1 is MDHEN, CDR2 SYDVKM, per germline. Trimming pared 8 bases from V and 5 bases from J, leaving 13 bases between. This CDR3 is 14 amino acids long. The CDR3 spells CASLSGLHNSPLHF. The DNA for the CDR3 is TGTGCCAGCCTCTCGGGACTCCATAATTCACCCCTCCACTTT.

The V and J genes are TRBV27 and TRBJ1-4; the D is unclear. Trimming took 3 bases from V and 8 from J, leaving 10 bases between them. The CDR3 is 13 residues long. In germline, CDR1 is MNHEY, CDR2 SMNVEV (reference sequence). In nucleotides, the CDR3 is TGTGCCAGCAGTTTCGGGATTTGGGAAAAACTGTTTTTT. Residues: CASSFGIWEKLFF.

The CDR3: CAWSARGQTHGYTF. CDR3 DNA sequence: TGTGCCTGGAGCGCGAGGGGACAGACCCATGGCTACACCTTC. V is TRBV30 and J is TRBJ1-2; 7 bases are a match to TRBD1. This CDR3 spans 14 amino acids. V lost 3 bases to trimming and J lost 6 bases; unmatched junction nucleotides: 10. Germline V CDR1 and CDR2: GTSNPN, SVGIG (reference sequence).

The chain recombines TRBV7-2 with TRBJ2-1, with TRBD1 matching 11 bases. The V gene end was trimmed by 8 bases and the J gene end by 6 bases; junction bases not matched to a gene: 3. Germline CDR1 is SGHTA and CDR2 is FQGNSA. The CDR3 loop spans 13 amino acids. The DNA for the CDR3 is TGTGCCAGCTGGGGACAGGGGGGCAATGAGCAGTTCTTC. Its protein is CASWGQGGNEQFF.

The chain uses TRBV9 and TRBJ1-6; D is unclear. This CDR3 comprises 16 residues. Germline CDR1 SGDLS, CDR2 YYNGEE. V lost 0 bases, J lost 0 bases, and 7 bases lay in between. CDR3 bases: TGTGCCAGCAGCGTAGGAGGGATCTCCTATAATTCACCCCTCCACTTT. This codes for CASSVGGISYNSPLHF.

This clone was counted a few times. V gene TRBV7-2 combines with J gene TRBJ1-5; D remains unclear. The germline V gene encodes CDR1 SGHTA and CDR2 FQGNSA. This CDR3 contains 14 residues. V lost 1 base and J lost 7, with 11 bases in between. CDR3 sequence reads: CASSLGGGKQPQHF. Written as DNA, the CDR3 is TGTGCCAGCAGCTTAGGCGGTGGTAAACAGCCCCAGCATTTT.

This chain joins TRBV3-1 (or the pseudogene TRBV3-2) and TRBJ2-7, with 16 bases identical to TRBD2. There are 16 residues in the CDR3. The germline gives CDR1 LGHDT, CDR2 YNNKEL (reference sequence). The V and J ends lost 4 bases and 5 bases, in that order; junction bases with no gene match: 5. The CDR3: CASSLGLAGGLDEQYF. The DNA for the CDR3 is TGTGCCAGCAGCCTGGGACTAGCGGGGGGGCTGGACGAGCAGTACTTC.

The chain recombines TRBV3-1 (or the pseudogene TRBV3-2) with TRBJ1-4, with a possible D match to TRBD1 (6 bases). The CDR3 has 13 residues. Trimming stripped 8 bases from V and 4 bases from J, with 11 bases between. The germline V gene encodes CDR1 LGHDT and CDR2 YNNKEL (reference sequence). This chain's CDR3 is CASRRGFNEKLFF. In DNA, the CDR3 is TGTGCCAGCCGCAGGGGTTTTAATGAAAAACTGTTTTTT.

J is TRBJ1-2 and V is TRBV10-3; D uncertain. CDR1 and CDR2 from the germline V gene are ENHRY and SYGVKD. Trimming left V 0 bases short and J 0 bases short, with 8 bases between. The CDR3 extends over 15 amino acids. Written as DNA, the CDR3 is TGTGCCATCAGTGAGTCAAGGGAGGCTAACTATGGCTACACCTTC. Protein product: CAISESREANYGYTF.

The chain uses TRBV19 and TRBJ1-1; D might be TRBD1 (5 bases). Trimming stripped 8 bases from V and 4 bases from J, with 17 bases between. The CDR3 consists of 14 residues. Germline loops: CDR1 LNHDA, CDR2 SQIVND (reference sequence). The CDR3: CASVGGSLFTEAFF. CDR3 in DNA: TGTGCCAGTGTTGGGGGGAGTCTGTTCACTGAAGCTTTCTTT. The complete variable domain, with remaining parts taken from reference TRBV19 and TRBJ1-1, reads DGGITQSPKYLFRKEGQNVTLSCEQNLNHDAMYWYRQDPGQGLRLIYYSQIVNDFQKGDIAEGYSVSREKKESFPLTVTSAQKNPTAFYLCASVGGSLFTEAFFGQGTRLTVV.

The chain combines TRBV7-2 with TRBJ1-2; 9 positions match TRBD1. Germline V gene sequence: CDR1 SGHTA, CDR2 FQGNSA. This CDR3 has 13 amino acids. The V segment lost 4 bases and the J segment 8 bases; nucleotides outside the gene matches: 5. DNA for the CDR3: TGTGCCAGCAGCTCGACAGGGGGGGGCGGCTACACCTTC. Its translation is CASSSTGGGGYTF.

The chain has TRBV11-2 and TRBJ2-1; TRBD2 aligns across 13 bases. The V and J ends lost 5 bases and 7 bases, in that order; junction bases with no gene match: 2. The length of the CDR3 is 14 residues. From germline, CDR1 is SGHAT and CDR2 FQNNGV. In nucleotides, the CDR3 is TGTGCCAGCAGCCGGACTAGCGGGGGTAATGAGCAGTTCTTC. Translated: CASSRTSGGNEQFF. Full variable domain (outside the CDR3, taken from reference TRBV11-2 and TRBJ2-1): EAGVAQSPRYKIIEKRQSVAFWCNPISGHATLYWYQQILGQGPKLLIQFQNNGVVDDSQLPKDRFSAERLKGVDSTLKIQPAKLEDSAVYLCASSRTSGGNEQFFGPGTRLTVL.

The J gene is TRBJ2-5, the V gene TRBV7-2, with 8 nucleotides matching TRBD1. The germline CDR1 and CDR2 sequences are SGHTA and FQGNSA. The CDR3 covers 16 residues. V shed 5 bases, J shed 2 bases, and the junction held 10 bases outside the gene matches. The CDR3 reads CASSLRTGNLQETQYF. The DNA for the CDR3 is TGTGCCAGCAGCCTACGGACAGGGAACCTACAAGAGACCCAGTACTTC.

This clone was observed a handful of times. The chain carries TRBV11-2 and TRBJ2-7; tentatively, D is TRBD2 (6 bases). The germline gives CDR1 SGHAT, CDR2 FQNNGV. The germline V and J ends were trimmed by 3 bases and 0 bases, with 9 bases remaining between them. The CDR3 loop spans 14 amino acids. CDR3 in DNA: TGTGCCAGCAGCTTTGGGGGACTCTCCTACGAGCAGTACTTC. Its protein product is CASSFGGLSYEQYF.

Points on this clone: The junction departs from germline at one end; a sequencing error may be responsible. This chain uses TRBV7-3 with TRBJ2-1, with a tentative D call TRBD2 (6 bases). Germline CDR1 SGHTA, CDR2 FQGTGA. The CDR3 runs 15 residues. CDR3 sequence: CASSLTTGAYNEQFF. Here the CDR3 DNA reads TGTGCCAGCAGCCTAACTACGGGAGCCTACAATGAGCAGTTCTTC.

The rearrangement links TRBV21-1 to TRBJ2-2; the table assigns TRBD1, which was not confirmed against the DNA. TRBV21-1 corresponds to a pseudogene. The CDR3 covers 18 residues. The CDR3 sequence is CASSKNCQGEFNTGELFF. CDR3 nucleotide sequence: TGTGCCAGCAGCAAAAATTGCCAGGGGGAATTCAACACCGGGGAGCTGTTTTTT.

The CDR3 DNA reads TGTGCCAGCACCCCAGGCTTAGCGATCCAAGAGACCCAGTACTTC. This translates into CASTPGLAIQETQYF. The gene calls are TRBV6-5 and TRBJ2-5; TRBD2 is a possible D gene (5 bases). This CDR3 contains 15 residues. V shed 7 bases and J shed 1 base, with 16 bases lying between them. CDR1 MNHEY and CDR2 SVGAGI come from the germline V gene.

V gene TRBV7-2 combines with J gene TRBJ2-1; 14 bases map to TRBD2. Germline loops: CDR1 SGHTA, CDR2 FQGNSA. V dropped 4 bases and J dropped 9; count of bases not matched to a gene: 5. CDR3 size: 15 residues. Here the CDR3 reads CASSYGTSGSTEQFF. The CDR3 bases are TGTGCCAGCAGCTACGGGACTAGCGGGAGCACTGAGCAGTTCTTC.

The chain links TRBV6-5 to TRBJ2-4, with D perhaps TRBD1 (6 bases). V gave up 10 bases and J gave up 6 bases, with 22 bases separating them. The CDR3 length is 15 residues. Germline lookup yields CDR1 MNHEY and CDR2 SVGAGI. CDR3 sequence (DNA): TGTGCCACCGGAGCCCGGGACACCTGGAGAAACATTCAGTACTTC. Encoded protein: CATGARDTWRNIQYF.